This T cell receptor beta chain was captured by sequencing in a study of T cells in Graves' hyperthyroidism and ophthalmopathy. Amplified regions were TCR beta CDR3 sequences from RNA transcripts. First-round RT-PCR targeting the TCR CDR3 was performed with the HTBI primer set. MiXCR, run by TCRdb on the multiplex PCR reads, gives a single entry per CDR3 protein. The data show around 700,000 distinct CDR3 sequences, roughly 32% seen once. Study outcomes and limitations: Patients with ophthalmopathy were separated from those with stable hyperthyroidism by a 13 V-J model.

This clonotype has ten or more counts. Antigen: not known. The TCR originated in a woman between 35 and 50 years old with Graves' hyperthyroidism. Sequencing was performed on blood.

The CDR3 coding sequence is TGTGCCAGTAGTAAGCGGGGGGAGAACTATGGCTACACCTTC. This codes for CASSKRGENYGYTF. The chain employs TRBV19 and TRBJ1-2; D is possibly TRBD1 (5 bases). Trimming cost V 4 bases and J 2 bases, with 11 bases left between them. Per the germline V gene, CDR1 is LNHDA and CDR2 is SQIVND (reference sequence). This CDR3 spans 14 amino acids.